This entry features one T cell receptor (beta chain) sequence. Antigen specificity is unknown. The data originate from a study of blood T cells in healthy people across ages. Whole-study findings and limits: The study regarded diversity estimates from one million T cells as underestimates. Significant beta diversity loss was already apparent by age approximately 38, declining roughly linearly.

This CDR3 contains 14 residues. Trimming removed 1 base from V and 7 bases from J, with 14 bases in between. Germline assignment: CDR1 MGHRA and CDR2 YSYEKL. Each of the donors had approximately 10 milliliters of peripheral blood drawn into EDTA-treated Vacutainer tubes. Each sample provided at least 5.5 micrograms of extracted total RNA. A second PCR, run for about 7 to 12 cycles, used a sample-barcoded 5' primer plus a J-beta primer mix. TCRdb analysed the 5' RACE reads with MiXCR anew, one entry per CDR3 protein. The data show roughly 1,300,000 distinct CDR3 sequences, approximately 60% seen once. Material for sequencing was blood. The receptor comes from a man aged 18 to 35 in good health. The gene calls are TRBV4-1 and TRBJ2-7; D might be TRBD1 (7 bases). The CDR3 sequence: CASSQGMSGGEQYF. DNA of the CDR3: TGCGCCAGCAGCCAAGGAATGTCAGGGGGGGAGCAGTACTTC.